What follows are 22 T cell receptor beta chains derived from one specimen sequenced in a study of cytomegalovirus exposure and HLA in healthy donors. PCR used 60 Vbeta primers and 13 Jbeta primers. Assay: immunoSEQ multiplex PCR; the TCRdb copy retains only in-frame clones and omits some. The table has 120,000 or so clones, around 80% seen once; the top ten hold nearly 9.5%. The sequenced sample consisted of PBMCs. The receptors come from a woman between 50 and 59 years old in good health and CMV-seropositive.

This chain links TRBV5-1 with TRBJ1-4, with 9 bases identical to TRBD1. With 0 bases clipped from V and 7 bases from J, the junction kept 1 base outside the gene matches. The CDR3 runs to 14 residues. Germline-derived CDR1 and CDR2 are SGHRS and YFSETQ. CDR3: CASSLDRGLEKLFF. The DNA of the CDR3 is TGCGCCAGCAGCTTGGACAGGGGGCTTGAAAAACTGTTTTTT.

The rearrangement joins TRBV7-8 to TRBJ2-3; no clear D gene. The CDR3 covers 16 residues. Germline CDR1 SGHVS, CDR2 FQNEAQ. V lost 2 bases and J 2 bases, leaving 14 bases between the germline ends. CDR3 nucleotide sequence: TGTGCCAGCAGCTTACAAGCGCCCATTACCACAGATACGCAGTATTTT. It codes for CASSLQAPITTDTQYF.

V is TRBV11-2 and J is TRBJ2-2, with TRBD1 as a possible D gene (5 bases). V dropped 3 bases and J dropped 4 bases, with 18 bases sitting between them. Germline V CDR1 and CDR2: SGHAT, FQNNGV. The CDR3 runs 17 residues. Here the CDR3 DNA reads TGTGCCAGCAGCTTTCTAATAGGGGCAGACTTCACCGGGGAGCTGTTTTTT. It translates to CASSFLIGADFTGELFF.

This clone was counted only a few times. The V gene is TRBV5-1, the J gene TRBJ2-1; 13 nucleotides match TRBD2. CDR3 length: 16 residues. Germline V lookup: CDR1 SGHRS, CDR2 YFSETQ. Trimming at V came to 4 bases and at J to 3 bases, leaving 4 bases not matched to a gene. The CDR3 sequence: CASSPGLAGIYNEQFF. The CDR3 nucleotides read TGCGCCAGCAGCCCGGGACTAGCGGGGATCTACAATGAGCAGTTCTTC.

The chain recombines TRBV2 with TRBJ2-3; 10 bases align to TRBD2. V lost 5 bases and J lost 5; bases outside the gene matches: 10. The CDR3 consists of 16 residues. The V gene's germline CDR1 is SNHLY and CDR2 FYNNEI. CDR3 amino acids: CASSTPSGLAIDTQYF. The CDR3 DNA reads TGTGCCAGCAGTACCCCCTCGGGACTAGCGATAGATACGCAGTATTTT. Variable domain in full (rest from reference TRBV2 and TRBJ2-3): EPEVTQTPSHQVTQMGQEVILRCVPISNHLYFYWYRQILGQKVEFLVSFYNNEISEKSEIFDDQFSVERPDGSNFTLKIRSTKLEDSAMYFCASSTPSGLAIDTQYFGPGTRLTVL.

The gene calls are TRBV4-1 and TRBJ1-2; D may be TRBD1 (6 bases). CDR1 and CDR2 from the germline V gene are MGHRA and YSYEKL. The CDR3 covers 15 residues. Trimming took 0 bases from V and 12 from J, leaving 20 bases between them. The CDR3 region is CASSQEYGRGSEDTF. The CDR3, as DNA: TGCGCCAGCAGCCAAGAGTACGGTAGGGGGTCAGAGGACACCTTC.

V is TRBV20-1 and J is TRBJ1-2; D ambiguous. Deletions cut 3 bases from V and 6 bases from J, with 8 bases between. This CDR3 spans 11 amino acids. Per germline, CDR1 DFQATT and CDR2 SNEGSKA (reference sequence). The CDR3 region is CSARGGHGYTF. CDR3 sequence (DNA): TGCAGTGCTAGGGGAGGCCATGGCTACACCTTC.

The V and J genes are TRBV7-2 and TRBJ1-2; possibly TRBD1 for D (6 bases). V was clipped by 5 bases and J by 5 bases, with 15 bases between them. Germline CDR1 and CDR2: SGHTA and FQGNSA. The CDR3 spans 14 residues. CDR3 protein: CASSPQQGSYGYTF. In DNA form, the CDR3 reads TGTGCCAGCAGCCCGCAACAGGGCAGTTATGGCTACACCTTC.

Only a few counts were recorded for this clone. This chain uses TRBV5-5 with TRBJ1-2; 9 nucleotides match TRBD1. Germline V gene sequence: CDR1 SGHKS, CDR2 YYEKEE (reference sequence). Losses at the gene ends were 4 bases for V and 8 bases for J; bases not matched to a gene: 6. The CDR3 runs to 13 residues. The CDR3 sequence is CASSGGQGLGYTF. As DNA, the CDR3 is TGTGCCAGCAGCGGGGGACAGGGCCTCGGCTACACCTTC.

V is TRBV7-6 and J is TRBJ1-3, with TRBD1 as a possible D gene (5 bases). Germline-derived CDR1 and CDR2 are SGHVS and FNYEAQ. With 0 bases removed from V and 4 bases from J, the gap between germline ends came to 13 bases. CDR3 length equals 16 residues. This chain's CDR3 is CASSLALEGVGNTIYF. As DNA, the CDR3 is TGTGCCAGCAGCTTAGCGCTGGAAGGGGTCGGAAACACCATATATTTT.

The CDR3 here is CASSPHRTVYNEQFF. The DNA of the CDR3 is TGTGCCAGCAGTCCCCATCGGACAGTTTACAATGAGCAGTTCTTC. This chain uses TRBV6-4 with TRBJ2-1, with D tentatively TRBD1 (6 bases). CDR3 length: 15 residues. In germline, CDR1 is MRHNA, CDR2 SNTAGT. Trimming left V 5 bases short and J 4 bases short, with 15 bases between.

This clone was found once. J is TRBJ1-2 and V is TRBV30; D may be TRBD1 (6 bases). Trimming pared 7 bases from V and 5 bases from J, leaving 17 bases between. The germline V gene has CDR1 GTSNPN and CDR2 SVGIG (reference sequence). There are 13 residues in the CDR3. The CDR3 sequence is CAYAGGGSYGYTF. The CDR3 DNA reads TGTGCCTATGCCGGGGGGGGCTCTTATGGCTACACCTTC.

The chain couples TRBV27 to TRBJ2-5; 10 bases match TRBD2. Germline loops: CDR1 MNHEY, CDR2 SMNVEV (reference sequence). The CDR3 is 14 amino acids. V lost 5 bases and J lost 5; bases outside the gene matches: 5. This CDR3 reads CASSMRTSGETQYF. CDR3 DNA sequence: TGTGCCAGCAGTATGAGGACTAGCGGCGAGACCCAGTACTTC.

The CDR3 here is CASSSELVDSYNEQFF. The CDR3 nucleotides read TGTGCCAGTAGTTCGGAACTTGTGGACAGCTACAATGAGCAGTTCTTC. The rearrangement uses TRBV19 and TRBJ2-1, with a weak D call TRBD1 (6 bases). The V end lost 5 bases, the J end lost 3 bases, and 17 bases lay between the germline ends. Germline CDR1 is LNHDA and CDR2 is SQIVND (reference sequence). CDR3 size: 16 residues.

The chain uses TRBV21-1 and TRBJ2-5; the table's D call of TRBD1 was not tested on the DNA. TRBV21-1 is shown as a pseudogene. The CDR3 is made up of 14 amino acids. In DNA form, the CDR3 reads TGTGCCAGCAGCAAAGTCGGCAGGCAAGAGACCCAGTACTTC. Translating it yields CASSKVGRQETQYF.

The count of this clone is one. The chain combines TRBV11-2 with TRBJ1-4; possibly TRBD1 for D (6 bases). The CDR3 has 15 amino acids. V was pared by 4 bases and J by 4 bases, with 13 bases between. Germline V gives CDR1 SGHAT, CDR2 FQNNGV. The CDR3 bases are TGTGCCAGCAGCTCGGACAGCGAGTATAATGAAAAACTGTTTTTT. Its translation: CASSSDSEYNEKLFF.

The chain is built from TRBV13 and TRBJ2-7; 9 bases are a match to TRBD2. Germline values: CDR1 PRHDT, CDR2 FYEKMQ (reference sequence). The CDR3 is made up of 16 amino acids. V was clipped by 1 base and J by 0 bases; unmatched bases: 4. CDR3 sequence: CASSLAGTSFSYEQYF. The CDR3 DNA follows: TGTGCCAGCAGCTTAGCGGGGACTAGCTTCTCCTACGAGCAGTACTTC.

V gene TRBV19 combines with J gene TRBJ1-1; TRBD1 aligns across 7 bases. The CDR3 is 15 residues long. Looked up from germline, CDR1 is LNHDA and CDR2 is SQIVND (reference sequence). V trimming: 4 bases; J trimming: 5 bases; junction bases outside the gene matches: 10. The CDR3 DNA reads TGTGCCAGTAGTAACCAGGACAGGCAGAGGACTGAAGCTTTCTTT. Its translation: CASSNQDRQRTEAFF. Full variable domain (outside the CDR3, taken from reference TRBV19 and TRBJ1-1): DGGITQSPKYLFRKEGQNVTLSCEQNLNHDAMYWYRQDPGQGLRLIYYSQIVNDFQKGDIAEGYSVSREKKESFPLTVTSAQKNPTAFYLCASSNQDRQRTEAFFGQGTRLTVV.

The chain uses TRBV7-2 and TRBJ1-6, with TRBD1 matching over 8 bases. V shed 5 bases and J 4 bases; nucleotides not matched to a gene: 13. The germline CDR1 and CDR2 sequences are SGHTA and FQGNSA. The CDR3 extends over 18 amino acids. The CDR3 DNA is TGTGCCAGCAGCCGCATACCAACAGGGGGGGCTTATAATTCACCCCTCCACTTT. This codes for CASSRIPTGGAYNSPLHF. The whole variable domain, filled in from reference TRBV7-2 and TRBJ1-6, reads GAGVSQSPSNKVTEKGKDVELRCDPISGHTALYWYRQSLGQGLEFLIYFQGNSAPDKSGLPSDRFSAERTGGSVSTLTIQRTQQEDSAVYLCASSRIPTGGAYNSPLHFGNGTRLTVT.

The genes are TRBV6-1 and TRBJ1-2; TRBD1 might be the D (5 bases). The CDR3 is made up of 14 amino acids. The V end lost 4 bases, the J end lost 8 bases, and 17 bases lay between the germline ends. Per the germline V gene, CDR1 is MNHNS and CDR2 is SASEGT. The CDR3 reads CASSAWDSTRGYTF. CDR3 nucleotides: TGTGCCAGCAGTGCTTGGGACTCAACACGGGGCTACACCTTC.

The V call is TRBV5-1, the J call TRBJ2-1; D may be TRBD1 (6 bases). The CDR3 totals 15 residues. Germline CDR1 and CDR2: SGHRS and YFSETQ. The V end lost 4 bases, the J end lost 4 bases, and 15 bases lay between the germline ends. CDR3 loop: CASSPTGTPYNEQFF. The CDR3 DNA is TGCGCCAGCAGCCCTACCGGGACACCGTACAATGAGCAGTTCTTC. The full variable domain, in which reference TRBV5-1 and TRBJ2-1 provide the parts outside the CDR3, is KAGVTQTPRYLIKTRGQQVTLSCSPISGHRSVSWYQQTPGQGLQFLFEYFSETQRNKGNFPGRFSGRQFSNSRSEMNVSTLELGDSALYLCASSPTGTPYNEQFFGPGTRLTVL.

This clone was seen only a few times. The CDR3 DNA reads as TGTGCCAGCAGCTCCACGGGGGCGACCGGGGGGGAAAAACTGTTTTTT. Its protein is CASSSTGATGGEKLFF. The J gene is TRBJ1-4, the V gene TRBV5-6; weak D call: TRBD1 (6 bases). The V and J ends lost 3 bases and 8 bases respectively, with 20 bases between them. The CDR3 covers 16 residues. The V gene's germline CDR1 is SGHDT and CDR2 YYEEEE.